Each of the 9 T cell receptor beta chains below was sequenced from the same sample in a study of early T cells in non-severe SARS-CoV-2 infection. TCRdb re-called the 5' RACE reads with MiXCR, one entry per CDR3 protein. Of around 72,000 distinct CDR3 sequences listed, around 10% were seen once; the top ten hold 6% to 8.5%. Sequencing used whole blood, obtained at baseline. These receptors all stem from an adult who was a healthcare worker with PCR-confirmed SARS-CoV-2 infection or an uninfected control (not recorded which).

This clonotype has a count of ten or more. The chain has TRBV4-1 and TRBJ1-6; D gene ambiguous. V was pared by 1 base and J by 8 bases, with 9 bases between. The CDR3 is 14 residues long. Germline lookup yields CDR1 MGHRA and CDR2 YSYEKL. The CDR3 region is CASSQAPRDSPLHF. CDR3 coding DNA: TGCGCCAGCAGCCAAGCCCCTCGTGATTCACCCCTCCACTTT.

This clonotype has more than one count but fewer than ten. J is TRBJ2-3 and V is TRBV30; 9 nucleotides match TRBD2. Germline-derived CDR1 and CDR2 are GTSNPN and SVGIG (reference sequence). The J segment lost 7 bases and the V segment lost 8 bases, leaving 13 bases of the junction unmatched. This CDR3 contains 14 residues. CDR3 DNA: TGTGCCGCCCCATCTAGCGGGGACCCCCATACGCAGTATTTT. The encoded protein is CAAPSSGDPHTQYF. The full variable domain, rest sourced from reference TRBV30 and TRBJ2-3, is SQTIHQWPATLVQPVGSPLSLECTVEGTSNPNLYWYRQAAGRGLQLLFYSVGIGQISSEVPQNLSASRPQDRQFILSSKKLLLSDSGFYLCAAPSSGDPHTQYFGPGTRLTVL.

This clonotype was counted a few times. This chain connects TRBV28 to TRBJ1-6; D unclear. The CDR3 covers 14 residues. Germline loops: CDR1 MDHEN, CDR2 SYDVKM. V lost 3 bases and J 7 bases, leaving 10 bases between the germline ends. The DNA of the CDR3 is TGTGCCAGCAGTTTTCCGGCGGGGAATTCACCCCTCCACTTT. Amino acid sequence: CASSFPAGNSPLHF. The variable domain in full, completed from reference TRBV28 and TRBJ1-6, reads DVKVTQSSRYLVKRTGEKVFLECVQDMDHENMFWYRQDPGLGLRLIYFSYDVKMKEKGDIPEGYSVSREKKERFSLILESASTNQTSMYLCASSFPAGNSPLHFGNGTRLTVT.

The CDR3, as DNA: TGTGCCTGGAGTGTCCAGGGTACTCAGCCCCAGCATTTT. Protein sequence: CAWSVQGTQPQHF. This chain joins TRBV30 and TRBJ1-5; possible D gene TRBD1, 5 bases. V dropped 0 bases and J dropped 6 bases, with 9 bases sitting between them. This CDR3 contains 13 residues. CDR1 is GTSNPN, CDR2 SVGIG, per germline (reference sequence).

In its sample, this clonotype was seen many times. The chain couples TRBV9 to TRBJ2-3; the match to TRBD2 covers 7 bases. Germline CDR1 reads SGDLS; CDR2 reads YYNGEE. The V gene end was trimmed by 0 bases and the J gene end by 2 bases; junction bases not matched to a gene: 12. The CDR3 runs 18 residues. In DNA form, the CDR3 reads TGTGCCAGCAGCGTAGGACCCCCTGAGCGGGGACTCACAGATACGCAGTATTTT. Translating gives CASSVGPPERGLTDTQYF.

This clonotype has a count of ten or more. The V and J genes are TRBV28 and TRBJ2-7, with D maybe TRBD1 (6 bases). The CDR3 runs 11 residues. V was shortened by 8 bases and J by 5 bases, with 10 bases between the two germline ends. CDR1 MDHEN and CDR2 SYDVKM come from the germline V gene. The CDR3 loop is CASEGGNEQYF. CDR3 nucleotides: TGTGCCAGCGAAGGGGGAAACGAGCAGTACTTC.

The V gene is TRBV7-6, the J gene TRBJ2-7, with a possible D match to TRBD1 (6 bases). The CDR3 totals 15 residues. Trimming stripped 5 bases from V and 1 base from J, with 15 bases between. From germline, CDR1 is SGHVS and CDR2 FNYEAQ. This chain's CDR3 is CASSATGTLSYEQYF. The CDR3, as DNA: TGTGCCAGCAGCGCTACCGGGACACTTTCCTACGAGCAGTACTTC.

This clonotype was counted between two and nine times. V and J are TRBV7-2 and TRBJ2-2, with D tentatively TRBD1 (6 bases). The CDR3 is 15 residues long. Trimming left V 6 bases short and J 2 bases short, with 13 bases between. From germline, CDR1 is SGHTA and CDR2 FQGNSA. The CDR3 loop is CASRTGQINTGELFF. CDR3 sequence (DNA): TGTGCCAGCAGGACCGGACAGATTAACACCGGGGAGCTGTTTTTT.

The chain couples TRBV18 to TRBJ1-3; the match to TRBD1 covers 7 bases. CDR3 length equals 15 residues. Germline CDR1 reads KGHSH; CDR2 reads LQKENI. Trimming at V came to 2 bases and at J to 2 bases, leaving 3 bases not matched to a gene. DNA of the CDR3: TGTGCCAGCTCACCAAACAGGGGACCTGGAAACACCATATATTTT. Its protein product is CASSPNRGPGNTIYF. Combining the CDR3 with reference TRBV18 and TRBJ1-3 gives the whole variable domain NAGVMQNPRHLVRRRGQEARLRCSPMKGHSHVYWYRQLPEEGLKFMVYLQKENIIDESGMPKERFSAEFPKEGPSILRIQQVVRGDSAAYFCASSPNRGPGNTIYFGEGSWLTVV.